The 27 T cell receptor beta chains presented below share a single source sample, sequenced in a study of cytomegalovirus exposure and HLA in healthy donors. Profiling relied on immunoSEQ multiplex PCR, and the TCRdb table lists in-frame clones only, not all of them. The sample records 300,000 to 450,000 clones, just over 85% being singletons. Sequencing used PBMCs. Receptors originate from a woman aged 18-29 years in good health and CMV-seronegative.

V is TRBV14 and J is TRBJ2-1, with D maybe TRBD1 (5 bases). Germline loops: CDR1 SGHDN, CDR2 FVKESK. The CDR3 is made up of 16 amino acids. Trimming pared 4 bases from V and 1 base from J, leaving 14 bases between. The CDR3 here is CASSPRVRPSYNEQFF. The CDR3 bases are TGTGCCAGCAGCCCCAGGGTCAGGCCTTCCTACAATGAGCAGTTCTTC. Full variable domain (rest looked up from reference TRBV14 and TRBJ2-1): EAGVTQFPSHSVIEKGQTVTLRCDPISGHDNLYWYRRVMGKEIKFLLHFVKESKQDESGMPNNRFLAERTGGTYSTLKVQPAELEDSGVYFCASSPRVRPSYNEQFFGPGTRLTVL.

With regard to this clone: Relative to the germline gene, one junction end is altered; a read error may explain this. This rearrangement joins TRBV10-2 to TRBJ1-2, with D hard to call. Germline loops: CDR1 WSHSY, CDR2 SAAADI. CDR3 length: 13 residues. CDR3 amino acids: CASSGSFNHGYTF. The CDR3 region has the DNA TGCGCCAGCAGTGGCAGTTTTAACCATGGCTACACCTTC.

CDR3 bases: TGCAGCGTTGGGCGGGGGGCAGAGACCCAGTACTTC. Amino acids: CSVGRGAETQYF. The chain is built from TRBV29-1 and TRBJ2-5; 8 bases map to TRBD2. The CDR3 spans 12 residues. With 4 bases clipped from V and 4 bases from J, the junction kept 2 bases outside the gene matches. Germline assignment: CDR1 SQVTM and CDR2 ANQGSEA.

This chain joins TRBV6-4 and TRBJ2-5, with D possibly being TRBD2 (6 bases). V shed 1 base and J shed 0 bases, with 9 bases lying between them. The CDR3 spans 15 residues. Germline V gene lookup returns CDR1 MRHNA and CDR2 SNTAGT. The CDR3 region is CASSDLLANQETQYF. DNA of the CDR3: TGTGCCAGCAGTGACTTACTAGCCAACCAAGAGACCCAGTACTTC.

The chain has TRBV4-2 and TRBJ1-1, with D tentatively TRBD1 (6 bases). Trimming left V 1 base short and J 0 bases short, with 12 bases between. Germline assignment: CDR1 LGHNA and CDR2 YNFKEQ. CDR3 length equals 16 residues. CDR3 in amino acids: CASSQGGRTVNTEAFF. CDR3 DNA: TGTGCCAGCAGCCAAGGAGGCCGGACAGTGAACACTGAAGCTTTCTTT.

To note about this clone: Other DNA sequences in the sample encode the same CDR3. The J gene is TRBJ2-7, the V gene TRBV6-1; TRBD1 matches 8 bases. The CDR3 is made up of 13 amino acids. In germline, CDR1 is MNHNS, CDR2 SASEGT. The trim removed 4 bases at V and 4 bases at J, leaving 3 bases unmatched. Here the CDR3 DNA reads TGTGCCAGCAGTGGGGGGACAGGTTACGAGCAGTACTTC. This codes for CASSGGTGYEQYF.

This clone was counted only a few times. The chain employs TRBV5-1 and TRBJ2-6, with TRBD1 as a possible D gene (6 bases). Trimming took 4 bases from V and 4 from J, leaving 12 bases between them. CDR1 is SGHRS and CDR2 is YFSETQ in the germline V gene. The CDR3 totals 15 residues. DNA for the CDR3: TGCGCCAGCAGCGTCCAGGGGAGAGGGGCCAACGTCCTGACTTTC. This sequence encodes CASSVQGRGANVLTF.

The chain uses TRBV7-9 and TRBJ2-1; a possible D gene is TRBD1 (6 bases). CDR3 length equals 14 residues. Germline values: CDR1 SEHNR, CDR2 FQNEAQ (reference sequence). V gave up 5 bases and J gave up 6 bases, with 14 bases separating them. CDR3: CASSRLDRFNEQFF. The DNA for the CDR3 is TGTGCCAGCAGCCGCTTAGACAGGTTCAATGAGCAGTTCTTC.

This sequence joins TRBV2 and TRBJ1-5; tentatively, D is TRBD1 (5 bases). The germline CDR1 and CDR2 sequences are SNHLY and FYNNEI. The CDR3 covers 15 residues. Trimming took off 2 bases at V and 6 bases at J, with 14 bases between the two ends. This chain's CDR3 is CASSESGGLGQPQHF. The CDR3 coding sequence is TGTGCCAGCAGTGAATCCGGGGGTTTAGGTCAGCCCCAGCATTTT. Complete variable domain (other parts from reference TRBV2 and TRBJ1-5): EPEVTQTPSHQVTQMGQEVILRCVPISNHLYFYWYRQILGQKVEFLVSFYNNEISEKSEIFDDQFSVERPDGSNFTLKIRSTKLEDSAMYFCASSESGGLGQPQHFGDGTRLSIL.

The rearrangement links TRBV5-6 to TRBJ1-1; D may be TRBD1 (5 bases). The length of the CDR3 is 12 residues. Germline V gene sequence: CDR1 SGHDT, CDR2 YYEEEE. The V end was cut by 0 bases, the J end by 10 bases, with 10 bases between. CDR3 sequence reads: CASSLAGRPAFF. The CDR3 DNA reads TGTGCCAGCAGCTTGGCAGGGAGGCCAGCTTTCTTT.

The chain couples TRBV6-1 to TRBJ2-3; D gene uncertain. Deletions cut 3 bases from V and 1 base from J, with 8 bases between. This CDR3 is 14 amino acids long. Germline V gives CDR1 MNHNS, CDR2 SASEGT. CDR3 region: CASSEYEGTDTQYF. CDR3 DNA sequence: TGTGCCAGCAGTGAGTATGAGGGCACAGATACGCAGTATTTT.

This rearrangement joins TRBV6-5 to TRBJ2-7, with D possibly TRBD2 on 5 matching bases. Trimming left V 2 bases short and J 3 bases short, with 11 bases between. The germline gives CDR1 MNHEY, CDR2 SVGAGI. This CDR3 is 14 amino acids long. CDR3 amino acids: CASSYSRGVYEQYF. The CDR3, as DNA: TGTGCCAGCAGTTACAGTCGGGGTGTCTACGAGCAGTACTTC.

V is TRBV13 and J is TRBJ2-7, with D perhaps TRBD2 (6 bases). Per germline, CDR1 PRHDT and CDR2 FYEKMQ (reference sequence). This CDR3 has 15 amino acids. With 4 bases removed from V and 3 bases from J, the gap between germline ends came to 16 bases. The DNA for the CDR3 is TGTGCCAGCAGCTCCGCCGGCCAGGGACTCTACGAGCAGTACTTC. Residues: CASSSAGQGLYEQYF.

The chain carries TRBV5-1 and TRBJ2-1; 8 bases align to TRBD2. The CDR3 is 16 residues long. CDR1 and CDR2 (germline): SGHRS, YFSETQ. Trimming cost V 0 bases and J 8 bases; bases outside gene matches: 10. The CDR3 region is CASSLERLARKDEQFF. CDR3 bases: TGCGCCAGCAGCTTGGAGAGACTAGCGCGGAAGGATGAGCAGTTCTTC.

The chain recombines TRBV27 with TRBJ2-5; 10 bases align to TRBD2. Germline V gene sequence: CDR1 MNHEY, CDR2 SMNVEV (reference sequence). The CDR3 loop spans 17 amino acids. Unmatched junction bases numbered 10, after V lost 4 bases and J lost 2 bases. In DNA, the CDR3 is TGTGCCAGCAGTTCGCTCCTAGCGGGAGTAAGGCAAGAGACCCAGTACTTC. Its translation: CASSSLLAGVRQETQYF.

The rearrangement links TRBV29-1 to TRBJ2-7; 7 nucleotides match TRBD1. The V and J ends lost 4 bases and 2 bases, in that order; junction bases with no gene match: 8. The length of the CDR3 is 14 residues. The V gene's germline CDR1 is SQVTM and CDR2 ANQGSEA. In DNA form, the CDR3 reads TGCAGCGTTGTAGGGGACAGCCTCACCTACGAGCAGTACTTC. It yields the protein CSVVGDSLTYEQYF.

CDR3 loop: CASSQGEGQDSYEQYF. The CDR3 bases are TGTGCCAGCAGCCAAGGGGAGGGTCAGGATTCCTACGAGCAGTACTTC. The chain recombines TRBV4-2 with TRBJ2-7; 7 bases agree with TRBD2. The CDR3 has 16 amino acids. CDR1 and CDR2 (germline): LGHNA, YNFKEQ. With V trimmed by 1 base and J by 1 base, 7 bases remained unmatched.

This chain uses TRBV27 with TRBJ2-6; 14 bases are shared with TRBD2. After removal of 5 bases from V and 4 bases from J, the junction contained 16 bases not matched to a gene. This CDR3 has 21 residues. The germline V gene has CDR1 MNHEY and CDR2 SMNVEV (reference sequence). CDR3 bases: TGTGCCAGCAGTGAGTCCCCGCCGGGACTAGCGGGGGCGGGCGGGGCCAACGTCCTGACTTTC. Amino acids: CASSESPPGLAGAGGANVLTF.

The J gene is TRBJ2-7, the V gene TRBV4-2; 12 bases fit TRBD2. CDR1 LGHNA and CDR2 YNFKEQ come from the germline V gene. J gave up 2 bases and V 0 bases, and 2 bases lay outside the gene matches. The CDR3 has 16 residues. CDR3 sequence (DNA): TGTGCCAGCAGCCAAGATCCTAGCGGGGGGGCCTACGAGCAGTACTTC. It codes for CASSQDPSGGAYEQYF.

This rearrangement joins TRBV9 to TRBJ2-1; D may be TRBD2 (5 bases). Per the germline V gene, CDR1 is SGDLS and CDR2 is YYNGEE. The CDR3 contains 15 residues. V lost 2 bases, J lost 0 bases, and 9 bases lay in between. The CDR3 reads CASSVGDYSYNEQFF. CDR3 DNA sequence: TGTGCCAGCAGCGTCGGAGACTACTCCTACAATGAGCAGTTCTTC.

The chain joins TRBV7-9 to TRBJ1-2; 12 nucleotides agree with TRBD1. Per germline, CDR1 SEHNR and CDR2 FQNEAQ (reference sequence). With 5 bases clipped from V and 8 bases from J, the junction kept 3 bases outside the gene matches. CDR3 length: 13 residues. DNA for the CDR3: TGTGCCAGCAGCCGGGACAGGGGGCAAGGCTACACCTTC. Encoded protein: CASSRDRGQGYTF.

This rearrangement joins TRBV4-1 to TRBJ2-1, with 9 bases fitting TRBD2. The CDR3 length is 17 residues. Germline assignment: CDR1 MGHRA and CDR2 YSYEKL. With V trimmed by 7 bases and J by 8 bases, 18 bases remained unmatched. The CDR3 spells CASITRPGGGASDEQFF. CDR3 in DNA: TGCGCCAGCATCACTAGACCCGGCGGGGGGGCATCCGATGAGCAGTTCTTC.

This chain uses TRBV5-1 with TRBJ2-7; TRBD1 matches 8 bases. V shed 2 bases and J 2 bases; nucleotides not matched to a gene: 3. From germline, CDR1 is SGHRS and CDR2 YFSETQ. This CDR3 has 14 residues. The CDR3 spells CASSFRTGPYEQYF. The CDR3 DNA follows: TGCGCCAGCAGCTTTCGGACAGGGCCCTACGAGCAGTACTTC. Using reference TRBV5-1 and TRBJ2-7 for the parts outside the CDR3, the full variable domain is KAGVTQTPRYLIKTRGQQVTLSCSPISGHRSVSWYQQTPGQGLQFLFEYFSETQRNKGNFPGRFSGRQFSNSRSEMNVSTLELGDSALYLCASSFRTGPYEQYFGPGTRLTVT.

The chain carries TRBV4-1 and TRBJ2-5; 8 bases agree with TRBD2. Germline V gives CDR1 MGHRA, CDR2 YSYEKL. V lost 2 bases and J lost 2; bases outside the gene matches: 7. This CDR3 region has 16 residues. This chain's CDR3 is CASSQIRLARQETQYF. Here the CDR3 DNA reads TGCGCCAGCAGCCAAATTAGACTAGCGCGGCAAGAGACCCAGTACTTC.

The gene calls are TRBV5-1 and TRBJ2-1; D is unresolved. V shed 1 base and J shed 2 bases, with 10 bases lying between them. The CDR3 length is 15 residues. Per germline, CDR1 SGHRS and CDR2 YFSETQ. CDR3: CASSLLPLTYNEQFF. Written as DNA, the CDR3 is TGCGCCAGCAGCTTGCTACCTTTGACCTACAATGAGCAGTTCTTC. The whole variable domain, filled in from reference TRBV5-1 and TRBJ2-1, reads KAGVTQTPRYLIKTRGQQVTLSCSPISGHRSVSWYQQTPGQGLQFLFEYFSETQRNKGNFPGRFSGRQFSNSRSEMNVSTLELGDSALYLCASSLLPLTYNEQFFGPGTRLTVL.

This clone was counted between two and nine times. CDR3 DNA: TGTGCCAGCTCACCACGGCTAGCGGGAGGGGATGAGCAGTTCTTC. Residues: CASSPRLAGGDEQFF. The chain uses TRBV18 and TRBJ2-1; 12 bases align to TRBD2. The length of the CDR3 is 15 residues. V gave up 1 base and J gave up 8 bases; unmatched junction bases: 3. Germline V gives CDR1 KGHSH, CDR2 LQKENI.

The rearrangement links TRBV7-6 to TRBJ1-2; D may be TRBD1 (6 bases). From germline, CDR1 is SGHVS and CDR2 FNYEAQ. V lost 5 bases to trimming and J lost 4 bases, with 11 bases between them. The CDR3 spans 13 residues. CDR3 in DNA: TGTGCCAGCAGCCAGACAGGACTCTATGGCTACACCTTC. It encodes CASSQTGLYGYTF.